This entry concerns a single TCR beta chain. Its antigen is as yet unknown. These data belong to a study of vaccination effects on CD4 cells after COVID-19. The CDR3 extends over 13 amino acids. From germline, CDR1 is MGHDK and CDR2 SYGVNS. V gave up 4 bases and J gave up 4 bases, with 8 bases separating them. TCRdb's copy holds only in-frame clones and misses some; the assay was immunoSEQ multiplex PCR. The repertoire holds about 55,000 clones, with roughly 70% as singletons. Viral peptide pools were used in the ViraFEST assay to expand antigen-specific CD4+ T cells, and sequencing came afterward. The authors isolated CD4+ T cells after roughly eleven days of culture. People in the vaccine group had not been infected with SARS-CoV-2 before, and their nucleocapsid antibodies were negative.

The V and J genes are TRBV25-1 and TRBJ1-3; D perhaps matches TRBD1 (5 bases). The receptor comes from a human donor who received a COVID-19 vaccine. This sample comprised CD4+ T cells from PBMCs cultured with SARS-CoV-2 spike peptides, obtained before COVID-19 vaccination. The DNA of the CDR3 is TGTGCCAGCAGTGTGACAGAGGGAAACACCATATATTTT. Amino acid sequence: CASSVTEGNTIYF. Based on the CDR3 plus reference TRBV25-1 and TRBJ1-3, the full variable domain is EADIYQTPRYLVIGTGKKITLECSQTMGHDKMYWYQQDPGMELHLIHYSYGVNSTEKGDLSSESTVSRIRTEHFPLTLESARPSHTSQYLCASSVTEGNTIYFGEGSWLTVV.